The TCR beta chain described here comes from a study of identical twins. MiXCR was run by TCRdb on the 5' RACE reads, yielding one entry per CDR3 protein. The sample has about 100,000 distinct CDR3 sequences; 4.5% to 6.5% are singletons. Germline CDR1 and CDR2: SQVTM and ANQGSEA. The CDR3 spans 13 residues. Trimming stripped 4 bases from V and 0 bases from J, with 9 bases between. The clonotype was recovered from a woman aged 45-65 years in good health. Source material: memory T cells sorted from blood. The chain recombines TRBV29-1 with TRBJ1-2; D unresolved. In DNA form, the CDR3 reads TGCAGCGTTGGCGACCGATCTAACTATGGCTACACCTTC. It yields the protein CSVGDRSNYGYTF.